This T cell receptor (beta chain) stems from a study of T cells expressing NK-cell markers. Looking at the study overall: From sorted CD3+CD56+NKG2C+, CD3+CD56+NKG2C- and CD3+CD56-NKG2C+ T cells came the TCR beta repertoires. Seven sequenced donors out of eight were HCMV-seropositive, one seronegative. Overall study findings and caveats: HCMV specificity was not established for the expanded NKG2C+ T cell clones.

Comments on this clonotype: Its antigen remains unidentified.

Germline values: CDR1 DFQATT, CDR2 SNEGSKA (reference sequence). There are 16 residues in the CDR3. TCR beta cDNA was generated via 5'RACE template switching incorporating UMIs. TCRdb reprocessed the 5' RACE reads and stores each CDR3 protein as one record, lacking DNA. Its clone listing holds some 340,000 distinct CDR3 sequences. V and J are TRBV20-1 and TRBJ2-3; TCRdb's D call, TRBD2, is unchecked because there is no DNA. The sequence came from a man aged 18-75 years in good health. The sequencing input was blood T cells: a sorted CD56 or NKG2C T cell subset, CD4+ or CD8+ T cells, or bulk PBMC T cells (not recorded which). The CDR3 reads CSAQAPGLAGPDTQYF.